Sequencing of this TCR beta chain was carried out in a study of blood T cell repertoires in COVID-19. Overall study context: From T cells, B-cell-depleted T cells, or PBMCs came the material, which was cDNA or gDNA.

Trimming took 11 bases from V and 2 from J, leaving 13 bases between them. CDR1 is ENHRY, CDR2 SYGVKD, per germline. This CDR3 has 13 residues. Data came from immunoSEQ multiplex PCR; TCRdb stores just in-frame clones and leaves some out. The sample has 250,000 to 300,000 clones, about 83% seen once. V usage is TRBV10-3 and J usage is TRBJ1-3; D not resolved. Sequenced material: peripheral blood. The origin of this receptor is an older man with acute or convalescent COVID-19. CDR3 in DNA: TGTGCCTTACGCCCCGAGGCTGGAAACACCATATATTTT. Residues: CALRPEAGNTIYF.